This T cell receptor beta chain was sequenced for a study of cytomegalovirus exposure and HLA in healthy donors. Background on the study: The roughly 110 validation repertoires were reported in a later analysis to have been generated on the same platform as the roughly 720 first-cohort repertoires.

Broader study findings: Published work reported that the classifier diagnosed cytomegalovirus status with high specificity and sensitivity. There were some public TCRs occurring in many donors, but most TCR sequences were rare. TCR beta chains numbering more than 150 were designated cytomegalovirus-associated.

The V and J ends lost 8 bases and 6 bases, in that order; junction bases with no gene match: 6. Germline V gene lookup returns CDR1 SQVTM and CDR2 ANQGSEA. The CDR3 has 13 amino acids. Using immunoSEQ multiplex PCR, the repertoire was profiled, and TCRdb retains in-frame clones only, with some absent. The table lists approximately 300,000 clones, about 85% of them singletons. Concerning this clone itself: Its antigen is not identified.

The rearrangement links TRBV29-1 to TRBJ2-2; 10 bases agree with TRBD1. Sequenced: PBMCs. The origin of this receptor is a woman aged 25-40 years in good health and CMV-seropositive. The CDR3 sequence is CSPGQGGSGELFF. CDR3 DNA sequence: TGCAGCCCCGGACAGGGGGGATCCGGGGAGCTGTTTTTT.